This T cell receptor beta chain was captured in a study of shared clonotypes between healthy human individuals. The ends were cut back, 5 bases at V and 7 bases at J, with 21 bases in the middle. Germline lookup yields CDR1 LNHNV and CDR2 YYDKDF (reference sequence). The CDR3 is made up of 15 amino acids. Method: immunoSEQ multiplex PCR; TCRdb's copy keeps in-frame clones and lacks some. This table has fewer than 2.5 million clones, roughly 93% appearing once. The clonotype originates from a man in his late teens or twenties in good health. Some clones in this sample may be carry-over from other donors' samples. The specimen sequenced was naive CD4+ T cells from PBMCs. Subset described: CD45RA+ positively selected. This chain joins TRBV15 and TRBJ2-7, with D possibly being TRBD1 or TRBD2 (5 bases each). The CDR3 spells CATSGERDRRGEQYF. DNA of the CDR3: TGTGCCACCAGCGGCGAAAGGGACCGACGGGGAGAGCAGTACTTC.